The 10 T cell receptor beta chains below come from one sample, sequenced in a study of CD8 T cells in ankylosing spondylitis. TCRdb re-called the 5' RACE reads through MiXCR, storing one row per CDR3 protein. The top ten hold roughly an eighth of the sample, which has fewer than 150,000 distinct CDR3 sequences, about 6.7% seen once. The sequencing input was blood, either unsorted or a sorted T cell fraction (not recorded which). Every receptor here comes from a female donor with ankylosing spondylitis or in good health (not recorded which).

About this clonotype itself: Relative to the germline gene, one junction end is altered; a read error may explain this. This sequence joins TRBV7-2 and TRBJ2-5; D ambiguous. This CDR3 spans 14 amino acids. CDR1 and CDR2 from the germline V gene are SGHTA and FQGNSA. Written as DNA, the CDR3 is TGTGCCAGCAGCCAGGACCCCGTTCAAGAGGCCCAGTACTTC. Its protein is CASSQDPVQEAQYF.

This clonotype was recorded once. The rearrangement joins TRBV11-1 to TRBJ2-7; 9 nucleotides match TRBD1. Trimming at V came to 5 bases and at J to 3 bases, leaving 8 bases not matched to a gene. The CDR3 is 15 amino acids. Germline V CDR1 and CDR2: SGHAT, FQDESV (reference sequence). The CDR3 nucleotides are TGTGCCAGCAGCCCAACGGACAGGGGAATCTACGAGCAGTACTTC. Its protein product is CASSPTDRGIYEQYF.

The gene calls are TRBV7-9 and TRBJ1-2; 10 bases map to TRBD1. The CDR3 consists of 16 residues. Per germline, CDR1 SEHNR and CDR2 FQNEAQ (reference sequence). The V and J ends lost 5 bases and 1 base, in that order; junction bases with no gene match: 7. CDR3 in DNA: TGTGCCAGCAGCCCGCCCGGGACAGGGGATAACTATGGCTACACCTTC. It is translated as CASSPPGTGDNYGYTF. Full variable domain (outside the CDR3, taken from reference TRBV7-9 and TRBJ1-2): DTGVSQNPRHKITKRGQNVTFRCDPISEHNRLYWYRQTLGQGPEFLTYFQNEAQLEKSRLLSDRFSAERPKGSFSTLEIQRTEQGDSAMYLCASSPPGTGDNYGYTFGSGTRLTVV.

This clonotype appeared many times. This chain joins TRBV7-3 and TRBJ1-1; D is ambiguous. Germline V gene sequence: CDR1 SGHTA, CDR2 FQGTGA. V shed 3 bases and J shed 1 base, with 24 bases lying between them. The CDR3 runs to 19 residues. The CDR3 DNA reads as TGTGCCAGCAGCTTGGTGGGAGCAGGACGCTTAATTTCGAACACTGAAGCTTTCTTT. Protein: CASSLVGAGRLISNTEAFF.

The chain is built from TRBV20-1 and TRBJ1-2, with a possible D match to TRBD1 (6 bases). Germline CDR1 reads DFQATT; CDR2 reads SNEGSKA (reference sequence). Trimming took 7 bases from V and 2 from J, leaving 14 bases between them. The CDR3 covers 13 residues. CDR3 region: CSGSGGLNYGYTF. CDR3 nucleotide sequence: TGCAGTGGTTCGGGGGGCTTGAACTATGGCTACACCTTC.

This clonotype was detected only a few times. The V gene is TRBV6-1, the J gene TRBJ2-5; D might be TRBD1 or TRBD2, each matching 6 bases. The ends were cut back, 7 bases at V and 0 bases at J, with 24 bases in the middle. CDR3 length: 18 amino acids. The germline V gene encodes CDR1 MNHNS and CDR2 SASEGT. For the CDR3, the DNA is TGTGCCAGCACAATCGTCCCGCGCCCCGGGGGCAACCAAGAGACCCAGTACTTC. Amino acid sequence: CASTIVPRPGGNQETQYF.

This sequence joins TRBV2 and TRBJ2-7; possibly TRBD2 for D (5 bases). Deletions cut 3 bases from V and 6 bases from J, with 12 bases between. Germline V gene data show CDR1 as SNHLY and CDR2 as FYNNEI. This CDR3 has 13 amino acids. DNA for the CDR3: TGTGCCAGCAGTGAGGGCGAGGGCGTCGAGCAGTACTTC. Translating it yields CASSEGEGVEQYF.

The sample holds a few counts of this clonotype. At one end the junction does not follow the germline gene, possibly because of a read error. This sequence joins TRBV30 and TRBJ1-1; D may be TRBD1 (6 bases). The CDR3 loop spans 14 amino acids. Germline V lookup: CDR1 GTSNPN, CDR2 SVGIG (reference sequence). CDR3 sequence reads: CAWSHVSGASDAFF. The CDR3 DNA reads as TGTGCCTGGAGTCATGTATCGGGGGCTTCTGATGCTTTCTTT.

There are many counts of this clonotype. The V and J genes are TRBV4-3 and TRBJ2-3, with D uncertain. The V end lost 0 bases, the J end lost 3 bases, and 7 bases lay between the germline ends. The germline V gene has CDR1 LGHNA and CDR2 YSLEER. The CDR3 spans 14 residues. CDR3 in amino acids: CASSQDLGTDTQYF. As DNA, the CDR3 is TGCGCCAGCAGCCAAGATCTGGGAACAGATACGCAGTATTTT.

This clonotype showed up many times. The chain has TRBV7-9 and TRBJ1-2, with TRBD1 identical over 8 bases. The V gene end was trimmed by 9 bases and the J gene end by 2 bases; junction bases not matched to a gene: 2. This CDR3 spans 12 amino acids. Germline values: CDR1 SEHNR, CDR2 FQNEAQ (reference sequence). The DNA of the CDR3 is TGTGCCAGTCGACAGGGGAACTATGGCTACACCTTC. It is translated as CASRQGNYGYTF.